A single TCR beta chain is shown here with its context. TCRdb's table, derived via immunoSEQ multiplex PCR, lists solely in-frame clones and lacks some. The sample contains about 600,000 clones, about 97% of which appear only once. The CDR3 has 12 amino acids. Germline V gene data show CDR1 as MNHNS and CDR2 as SASEGT. Between the trimmed V and J ends, which lost 8 bases and 5 bases, there was a span of 10 bases. The sample originates from a study of shared clonotypes between healthy human individuals. Material: naive CD4+ T cells sorted from blood. Subset reported: CD45RA+ positively selected. This sequence originates from a woman in her 30s in good health. V gene TRBV6-1 combines with J gene TRBJ1-5; D is ambiguous. The CDR3 region is CASGRGYQPQHF. The CDR3 DNA reads TGTGCCAGCGGGCGAGGGTATCAGCCCCAGCATTTT.